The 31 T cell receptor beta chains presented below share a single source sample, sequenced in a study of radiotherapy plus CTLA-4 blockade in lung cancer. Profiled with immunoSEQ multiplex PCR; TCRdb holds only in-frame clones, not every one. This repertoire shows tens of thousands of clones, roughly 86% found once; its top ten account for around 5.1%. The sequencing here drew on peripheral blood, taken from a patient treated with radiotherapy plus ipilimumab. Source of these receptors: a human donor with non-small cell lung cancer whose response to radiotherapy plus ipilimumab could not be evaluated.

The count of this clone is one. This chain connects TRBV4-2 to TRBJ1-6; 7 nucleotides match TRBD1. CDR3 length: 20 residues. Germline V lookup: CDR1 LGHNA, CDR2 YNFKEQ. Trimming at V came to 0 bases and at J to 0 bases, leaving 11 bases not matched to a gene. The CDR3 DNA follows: TGTGCCAGCAGCCAAGAATTAAGACAGGGTTCACGCTCCTATAATTCACCCCTCCACTTT. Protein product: CASSQELRQGSRSYNSPLHF.

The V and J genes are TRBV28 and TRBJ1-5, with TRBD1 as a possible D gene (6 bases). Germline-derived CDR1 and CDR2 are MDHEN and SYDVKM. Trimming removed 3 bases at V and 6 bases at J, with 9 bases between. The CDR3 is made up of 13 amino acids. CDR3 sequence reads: CASSFRGGQPQHF. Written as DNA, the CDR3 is TGTGCCAGCAGTTTTAGGGGGGGTCAGCCCCAGCATTTT.

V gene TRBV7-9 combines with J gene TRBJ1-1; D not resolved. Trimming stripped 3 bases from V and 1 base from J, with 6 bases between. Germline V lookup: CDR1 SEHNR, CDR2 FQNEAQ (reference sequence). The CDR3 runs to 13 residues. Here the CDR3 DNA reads TGTGCCAGCAGCTTCGAGGGGAACACTGAAGCTTTCTTT. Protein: CASSFEGNTEAFF.

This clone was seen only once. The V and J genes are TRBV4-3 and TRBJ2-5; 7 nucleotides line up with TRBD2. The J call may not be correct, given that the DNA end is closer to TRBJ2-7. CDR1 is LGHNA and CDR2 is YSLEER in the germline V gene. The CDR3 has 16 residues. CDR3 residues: CASSQGSRESSYEQYF. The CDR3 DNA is TGCGCCAGCAGCCAAGGCTCGCGGGAGAGCTCCTACGAGCAGTACTTC.

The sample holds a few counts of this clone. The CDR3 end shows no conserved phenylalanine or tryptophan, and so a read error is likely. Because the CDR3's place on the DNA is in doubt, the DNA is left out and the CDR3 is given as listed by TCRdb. This chain's CDR3 is CASSLADRQALEI. The rearrangement uses TRBV7-9 and TRBJ1-1; the listed D gene, TRBD1, was not tested against the DNA. Germline loops: CDR1 SEHNR, CDR2 FQNEAQ (reference sequence). The CDR3 totals 13 residues, both ends included.

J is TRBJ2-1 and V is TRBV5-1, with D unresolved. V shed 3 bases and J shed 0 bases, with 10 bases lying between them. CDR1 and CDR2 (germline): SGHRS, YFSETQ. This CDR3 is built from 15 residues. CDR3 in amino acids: CASSSDTRSYNEQFF. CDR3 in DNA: TGCGCCAGCAGCTCCGACACTCGCTCCTACAATGAGCAGTTCTTC.

The CDR3 sequence: CASSIRDTEAFF. CDR3 sequence (DNA): TGTGCCAGCAGTATCAGGGACACTGAAGCTTTCTTT. V usage is TRBV6-1 and J usage is TRBJ1-1; possibly TRBD1 for D (5 bases). V lost 5 bases, J lost 3 bases, and 7 bases lay in between. The V gene's germline CDR1 is MNHNS and CDR2 SASEGT. The CDR3 has 12 amino acids.

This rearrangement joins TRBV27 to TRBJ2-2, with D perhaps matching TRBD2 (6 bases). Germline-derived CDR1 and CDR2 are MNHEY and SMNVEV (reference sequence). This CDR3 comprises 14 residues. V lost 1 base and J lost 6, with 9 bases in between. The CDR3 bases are TGTGCCAGCAGTTTATATCCGGGGGCCGGGGAGCTGTTTTTT. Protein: CASSLYPGAGELFF.

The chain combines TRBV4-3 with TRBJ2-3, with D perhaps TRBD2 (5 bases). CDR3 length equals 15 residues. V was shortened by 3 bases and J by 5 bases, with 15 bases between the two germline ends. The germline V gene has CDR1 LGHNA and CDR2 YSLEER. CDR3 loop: CASSQVGKAEDTQYF. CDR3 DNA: TGCGCCAGCAGCCAGGTCGGGAAAGCGGAAGATACGCAGTATTTT.

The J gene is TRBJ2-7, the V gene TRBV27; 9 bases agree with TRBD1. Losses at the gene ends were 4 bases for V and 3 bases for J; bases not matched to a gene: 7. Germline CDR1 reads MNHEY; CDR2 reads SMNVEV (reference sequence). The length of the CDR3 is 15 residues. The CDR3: CASSSQQGAIYEQYF. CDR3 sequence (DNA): TGTGCCAGCAGTTCCCAACAGGGGGCAATCTACGAGCAGTACTTC.

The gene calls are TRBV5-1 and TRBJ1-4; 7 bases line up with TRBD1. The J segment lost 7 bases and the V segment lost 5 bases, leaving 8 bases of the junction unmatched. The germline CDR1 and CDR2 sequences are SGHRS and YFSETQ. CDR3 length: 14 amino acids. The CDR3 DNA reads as TGCGCCAGCAGAGACGACAGGGTTTCTGAAAAACTGTTTTTT. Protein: CASRDDRVSEKLFF.

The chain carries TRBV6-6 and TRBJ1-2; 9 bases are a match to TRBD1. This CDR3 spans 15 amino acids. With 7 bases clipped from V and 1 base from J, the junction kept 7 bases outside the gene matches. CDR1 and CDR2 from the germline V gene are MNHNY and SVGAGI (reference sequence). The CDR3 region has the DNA TGTGCCAGCACCGACAGGGGGAGATTTAACTATGGCTACACCTTC. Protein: CASTDRGRFNYGYTF.

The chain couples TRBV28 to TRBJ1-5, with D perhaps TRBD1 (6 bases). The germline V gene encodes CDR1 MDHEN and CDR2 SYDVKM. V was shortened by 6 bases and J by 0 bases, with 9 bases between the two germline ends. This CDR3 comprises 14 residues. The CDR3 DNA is TGTGCCAGCAGAGGGGGGGGTAGCAATCAGCCCCAGCATTTT. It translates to CASRGGGSNQPQHF.

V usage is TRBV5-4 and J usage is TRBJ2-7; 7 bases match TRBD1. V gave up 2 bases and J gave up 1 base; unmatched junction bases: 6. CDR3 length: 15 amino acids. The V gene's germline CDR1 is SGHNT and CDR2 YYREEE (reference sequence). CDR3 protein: CASSFGPDRSYEQYF. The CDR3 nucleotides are TGTGCCAGCAGCTTCGGACCGGACAGGTCCTACGAGCAGTACTTC.

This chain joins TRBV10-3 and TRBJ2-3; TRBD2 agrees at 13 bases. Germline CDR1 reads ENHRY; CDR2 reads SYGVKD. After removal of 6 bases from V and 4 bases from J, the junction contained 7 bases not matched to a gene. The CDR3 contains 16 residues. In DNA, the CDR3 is TGTGCCATCAGACCCAAACTAGCGGGAGGGCCAGATACGCAGTATTTT. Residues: CAIRPKLAGGPDTQYF.

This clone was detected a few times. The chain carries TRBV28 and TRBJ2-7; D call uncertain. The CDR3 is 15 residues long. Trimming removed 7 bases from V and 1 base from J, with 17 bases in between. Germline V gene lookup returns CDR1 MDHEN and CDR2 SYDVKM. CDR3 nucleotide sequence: TGTGCCAGCACCCCCTCAGTCGTCCTTTCCTACGAGCAGTACTTC. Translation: CASTPSVVLSYEQYF.

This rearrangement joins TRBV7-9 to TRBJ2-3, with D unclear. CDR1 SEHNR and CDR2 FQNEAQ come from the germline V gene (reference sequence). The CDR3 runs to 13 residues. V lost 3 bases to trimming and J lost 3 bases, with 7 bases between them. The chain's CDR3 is CASSLLMTDTQYF. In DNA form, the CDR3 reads TGTGCCAGCAGCTTGTTAATGACAGATACGCAGTATTTT.

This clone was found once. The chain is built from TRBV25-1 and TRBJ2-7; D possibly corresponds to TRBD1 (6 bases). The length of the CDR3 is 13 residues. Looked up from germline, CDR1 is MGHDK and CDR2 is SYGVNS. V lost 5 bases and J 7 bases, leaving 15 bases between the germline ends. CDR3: CASSPRQGSEQYF. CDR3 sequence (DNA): TGTGCCAGCAGTCCCCGTCAGGGGTCGGAGCAGTACTTC.

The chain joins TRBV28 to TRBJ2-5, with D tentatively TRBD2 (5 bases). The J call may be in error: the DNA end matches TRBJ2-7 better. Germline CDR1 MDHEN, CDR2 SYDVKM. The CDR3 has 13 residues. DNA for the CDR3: TGTGCCAGCAATGGAGGCCTGAACTACGAGCAGTACTTC. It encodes CASNGGLNYEQYF.

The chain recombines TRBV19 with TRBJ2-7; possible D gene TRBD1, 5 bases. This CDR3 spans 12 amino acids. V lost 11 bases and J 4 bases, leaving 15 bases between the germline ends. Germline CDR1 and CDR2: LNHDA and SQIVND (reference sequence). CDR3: CAGPQDIYEQYF. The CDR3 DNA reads TGTGCCGGCCCCCAGGACATTTACGAGCAGTACTTC.

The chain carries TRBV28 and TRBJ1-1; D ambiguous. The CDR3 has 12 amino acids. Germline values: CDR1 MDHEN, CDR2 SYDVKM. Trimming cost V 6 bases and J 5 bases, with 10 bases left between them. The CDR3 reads CASRPRRTEAFF. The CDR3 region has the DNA TGTGCCAGCAGGCCTAGAAGGACTGAAGCTTTCTTT.

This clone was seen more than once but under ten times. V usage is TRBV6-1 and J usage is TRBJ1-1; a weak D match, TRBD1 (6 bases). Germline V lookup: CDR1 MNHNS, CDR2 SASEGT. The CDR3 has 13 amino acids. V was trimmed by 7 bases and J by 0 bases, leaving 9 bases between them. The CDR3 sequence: CASITGMNTEAFF. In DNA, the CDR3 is TGTGCCAGCATAACAGGGATGAACACTGAAGCTTTCTTT.

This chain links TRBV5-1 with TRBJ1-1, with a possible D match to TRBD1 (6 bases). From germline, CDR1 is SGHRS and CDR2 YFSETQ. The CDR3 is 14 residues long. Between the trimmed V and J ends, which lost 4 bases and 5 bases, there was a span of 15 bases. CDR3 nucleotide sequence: TGCGCCAGCAGCGGGGGACATTCGGGGACTGAAGCTTTCTTT. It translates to CASSGGHSGTEAFF.

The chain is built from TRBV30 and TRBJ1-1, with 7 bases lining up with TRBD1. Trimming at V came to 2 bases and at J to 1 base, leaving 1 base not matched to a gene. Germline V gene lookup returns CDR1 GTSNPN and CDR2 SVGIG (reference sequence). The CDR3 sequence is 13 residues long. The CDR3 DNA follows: TGTGCCTGGAGTAGGACAGGGAACACTGAAGCTTTCTTT. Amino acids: CAWSRTGNTEAFF.

This CDR3 is CASEGGTALSGAFF. As DNA, the CDR3 is TGTGCCAGCGAAGGTGGGACAGCTCTTTCAGGAGCTTTCTTT. The chain links TRBV18 to TRBJ1-1; 7 bases agree with TRBD1. The germline gives CDR1 KGHSH, CDR2 LQKENI. Losses at the gene ends were 8 bases for V and 10 bases for J; bases not matched to a gene: 16. The CDR3 contains 14 residues.

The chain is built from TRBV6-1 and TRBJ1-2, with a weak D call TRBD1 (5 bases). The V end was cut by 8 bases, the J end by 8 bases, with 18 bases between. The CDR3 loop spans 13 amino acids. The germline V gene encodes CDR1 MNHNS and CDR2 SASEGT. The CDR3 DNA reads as TGTGCCAGCCTAACCCCAGGGTCGAGGGGCTACACCTTC. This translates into CASLTPGSRGYTF.

The DNA for the CDR3 is TGTGCCAGCAGTCGTACCGGACAGGGGGCCGGAAACATTCAGTACTTC. Its protein is CASSRTGQGAGNIQYF. The V call is TRBV28, the J call TRBJ2-4; TRBD1 matches 11 bases. Per the germline V gene, CDR1 is MDHEN and CDR2 is SYDVKM. CDR3 length equals 16 residues. The V and J ends lost 5 bases and 6 bases, in that order; junction bases with no gene match: 9.

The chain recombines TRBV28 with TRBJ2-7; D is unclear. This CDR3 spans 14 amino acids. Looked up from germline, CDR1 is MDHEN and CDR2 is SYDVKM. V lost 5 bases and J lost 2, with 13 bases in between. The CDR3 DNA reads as TGTGCCAGCAGTCTAAAAACGCCGCCCTACGAGCAGTACTTC. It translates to CASSLKTPPYEQYF.

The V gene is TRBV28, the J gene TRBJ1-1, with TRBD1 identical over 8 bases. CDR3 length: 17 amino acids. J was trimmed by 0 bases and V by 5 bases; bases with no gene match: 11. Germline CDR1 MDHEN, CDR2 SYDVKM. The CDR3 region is CASSQYNIQGVNTEAFF. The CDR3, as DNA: TGTGCCAGCAGTCAATATAACATACAGGGGGTGAACACTGAAGCTTTCTTT.

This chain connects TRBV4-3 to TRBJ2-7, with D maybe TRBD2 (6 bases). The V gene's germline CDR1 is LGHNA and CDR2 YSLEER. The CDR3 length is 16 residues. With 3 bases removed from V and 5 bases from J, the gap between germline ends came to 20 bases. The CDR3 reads CASSHLPGTRRDEQYF. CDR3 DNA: TGCGCCAGCAGCCACCTCCCTGGGACTCGACGGGACGAGCAGTACTTC.

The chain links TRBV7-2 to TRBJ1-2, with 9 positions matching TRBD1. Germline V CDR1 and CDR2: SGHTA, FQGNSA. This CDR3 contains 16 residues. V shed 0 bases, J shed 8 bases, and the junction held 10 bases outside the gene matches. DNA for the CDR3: TGTGCCAGCAGCTTAGCTGTCAACAGGGGGCAAGGCGGCTACACCTTC. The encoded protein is CASSLAVNRGQGGYTF.